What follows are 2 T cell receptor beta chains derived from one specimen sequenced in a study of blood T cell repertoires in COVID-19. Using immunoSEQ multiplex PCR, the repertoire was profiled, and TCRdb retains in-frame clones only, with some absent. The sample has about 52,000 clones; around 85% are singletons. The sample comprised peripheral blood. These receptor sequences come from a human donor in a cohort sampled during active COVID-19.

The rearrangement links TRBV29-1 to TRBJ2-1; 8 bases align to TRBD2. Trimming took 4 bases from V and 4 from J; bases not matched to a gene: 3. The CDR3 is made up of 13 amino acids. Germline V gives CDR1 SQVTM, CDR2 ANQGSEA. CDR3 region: CSVAGGVYNEQFF. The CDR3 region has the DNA TGCAGCGTTGCGGGGGGGGTATACAATGAGCAGTTCTTC.

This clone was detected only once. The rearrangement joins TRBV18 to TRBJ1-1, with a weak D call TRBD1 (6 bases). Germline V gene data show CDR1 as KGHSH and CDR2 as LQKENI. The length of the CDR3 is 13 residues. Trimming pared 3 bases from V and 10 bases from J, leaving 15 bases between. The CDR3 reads CASSPGGGAIAFF. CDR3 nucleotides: TGTGCCAGCTCACCTGGGGGGGGCGCGATAGCTTTCTTT.